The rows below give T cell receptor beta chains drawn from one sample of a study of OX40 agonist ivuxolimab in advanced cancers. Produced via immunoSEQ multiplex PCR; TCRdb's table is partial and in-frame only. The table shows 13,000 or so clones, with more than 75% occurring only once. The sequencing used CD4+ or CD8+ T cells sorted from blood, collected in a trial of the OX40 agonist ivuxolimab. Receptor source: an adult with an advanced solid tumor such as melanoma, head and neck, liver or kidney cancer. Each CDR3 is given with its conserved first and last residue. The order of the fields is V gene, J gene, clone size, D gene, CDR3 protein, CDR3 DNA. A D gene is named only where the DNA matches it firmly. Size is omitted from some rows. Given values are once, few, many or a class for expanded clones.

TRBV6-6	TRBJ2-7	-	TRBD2	CASSFPTSGAFYEQYF	TGTGCCAGCAGTTTCCCCACTAGCGGGGCCTTTTACGAGCAGTACTTC
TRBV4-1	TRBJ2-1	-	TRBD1	CASSWDRGNNEQFF	TGCGCCAGCAGTTGGGACAGGGGTAACAATGAGCAGTTCTTC
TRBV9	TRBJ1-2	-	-	CASEGSGYTF	TGTGCCAGCGAGGGTAGTGGCTACACCTTC
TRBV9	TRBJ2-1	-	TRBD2	CASSSSGGGHPNEQFF	TGTGCCAGCAGCTCTTCGGGCGGGGGGCATCCCAATGAGCAGTTCTTC
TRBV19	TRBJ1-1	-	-	CASLSVNTEAFF	TGTGCCAGTCTGTCGGTGAACACTGAAGCTTTCTTT
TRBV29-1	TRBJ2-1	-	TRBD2	CSVGSLAGVFEQFF	TGCAGCGTTGGGTCCCTAGCGGGAGTATTTGAGCAGTTCTTC
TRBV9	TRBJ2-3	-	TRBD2	CASSVSGSIDTQYF	TGTGCCAGCAGCGTGAGCGGGAGTATCGATACGCAGTATTTT
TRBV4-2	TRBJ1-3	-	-	CASSQDWRASGNTIYF	TGTGCCAGCAGCCAAGATTGGAGGGCATCTGGAAACACCATATATTTT
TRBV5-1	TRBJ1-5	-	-	CASSPGVGGWQPQHF	TGCGCCAGCAGCCCGGGGGTAGGGGGGTGGCAGCCCCAGCATTTT
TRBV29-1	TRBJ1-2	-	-	CSVPWAGDGYTF	TGCAGCGTTCCCTGGGCAGGGGATGGCTACACCTTC
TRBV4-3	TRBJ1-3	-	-	CASSPGRHSGNTIYF	TGCGCCAGCAGCCCTGGCCGACACTCTGGAAACACCATATATTTT
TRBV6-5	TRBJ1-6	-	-	CASSYYGFSPLHF	TGTGCCAGCAGTTACTATGGCTTTTCACCCCTCCACTTT
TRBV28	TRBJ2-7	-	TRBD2	CASSSLGLASYEQYF	TGTGCCAGCAGTTCCTTGGGACTAGCCTCCTACGAGCAGTACTTC
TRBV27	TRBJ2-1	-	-	CASRRGREQFF	TGTGCCAGCAGGAGAGGACGCGAGCAGTTCTTC
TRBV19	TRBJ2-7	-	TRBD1	CARRGTGHSYEQYF	TGTGCCAGGCGCGGGACAGGGCACTCCTACGAGCAGTACTTC
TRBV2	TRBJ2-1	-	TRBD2	CASSYWTSGGTIPYNEQFF	TGTGCCAGCAGTTACTGGACTAGCGGGGGGACTATACCCTACAATGAGCAGTTCTTC
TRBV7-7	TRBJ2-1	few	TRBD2	CASSPSGGAYNEQFF	TGTGCCAGCAGCCCTTCGGGGGGGGCCTACAATGAGCAGTTCTTC
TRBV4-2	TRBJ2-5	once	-	CASSHKKQLQETQYF	TGTGCCAGCAGCCACAAGAAACAACTCCAAGAGACCCAGTACTTC
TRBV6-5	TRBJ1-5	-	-	CASTWTPEGNQPQHF	TGTGCCAGCACCTGGACCCCGGAGGGCAATCAGCCCCAGCATTTT
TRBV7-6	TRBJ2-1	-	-	CASSPVRSGDNEQFF	TGTGCCAGCAGCCCGGTTCGGTCAGGAGACAATGAGCAGTTCTTC
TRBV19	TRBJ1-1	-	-	CASSMVFGYTEAFF	TGTGCCAGTAGTATGGTGTTCGGCTACACTGAAGCTTTCTTT
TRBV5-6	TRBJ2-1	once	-	CASSLYSNNEQFF	TGTGCCAGCAGCTTGTACAGTAACAATGAGCAGTTCTTC